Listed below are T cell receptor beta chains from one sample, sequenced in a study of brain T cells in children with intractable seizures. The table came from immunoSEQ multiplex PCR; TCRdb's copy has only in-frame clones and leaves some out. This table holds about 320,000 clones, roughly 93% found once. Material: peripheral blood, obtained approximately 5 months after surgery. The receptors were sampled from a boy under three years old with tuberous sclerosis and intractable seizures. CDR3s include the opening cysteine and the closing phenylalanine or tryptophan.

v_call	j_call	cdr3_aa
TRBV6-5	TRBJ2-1	CASLSVSASHKQFF
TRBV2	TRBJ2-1	CASSRDSSYNEQFF
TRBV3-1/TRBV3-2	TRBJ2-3	CASQKARGASDTQYF
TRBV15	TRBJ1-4	CATSREGATNEKLFF
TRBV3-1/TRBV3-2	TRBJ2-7	CASSRPGVRSSYEQYF
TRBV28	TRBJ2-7	CASRGVLGATFSKQYF
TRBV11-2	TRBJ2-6	CASSLYRDRAGANVLTF
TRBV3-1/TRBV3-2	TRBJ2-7	CASSQGPGEQYF
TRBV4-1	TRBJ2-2	CASSRGTSGTNTGELFF
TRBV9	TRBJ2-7	CASSVAPGSSYEQYF
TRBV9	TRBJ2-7	CASSASGRNEQYF
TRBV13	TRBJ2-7	CASSSRLTGYDEQYF
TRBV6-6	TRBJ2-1	CASSSGTSGSDEQFF
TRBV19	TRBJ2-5	CASSIAGVRETQYF
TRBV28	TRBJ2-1	CASRRAIGYEQFF
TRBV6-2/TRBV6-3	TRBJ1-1	CASSYGLGRNTEAFF
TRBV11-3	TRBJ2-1	CASSFFSYNEQFF
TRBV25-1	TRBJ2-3	CASSEYGATDTQYF
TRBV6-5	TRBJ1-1	CASSYTTGRGTEAFF
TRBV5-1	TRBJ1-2	CASSTSGVNYGYTF
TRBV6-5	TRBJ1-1	CASIKLAEAFF
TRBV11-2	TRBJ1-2	CASSLAQGNGYTF
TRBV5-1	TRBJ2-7	CASSLEGLAGGLEQYF
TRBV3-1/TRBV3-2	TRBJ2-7	CASSQDRAYYEQYF
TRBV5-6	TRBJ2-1	CASSLGFQAGGGEQFF
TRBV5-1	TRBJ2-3	CASSLSRGGTDTQYF
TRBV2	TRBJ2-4	CASSERASGRANLAKNIQYF
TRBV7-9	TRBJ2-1	CASSPRASWDEQFF
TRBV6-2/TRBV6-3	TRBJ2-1	CASSYLGGLHEQFF
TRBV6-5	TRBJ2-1	CASSRTGGYNEQFF
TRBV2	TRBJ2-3	CASLADADTQYF